The rows below give T cell receptor beta chains drawn from one sample of a study of T-cell reconstitution after alpha-beta-depleted transplantation in children. TCRdb itself ran the PCR reads through MiXCR, one entry per CDR3 protein. The sample lists over 300,000 distinct CDR3 sequences; over 9% were seen once. The sequenced sample was PBMCs from the stem cell graft donor, obtained from the stem cell graft. The receptor set was obtained from a human donor who donated a stem cell graft to a child with acute lymphoblastic leukemia. The CDR3 runs from the conserved cysteine through the conserved F or W. The D gene is left open where the match is weak. The listing skips clone size in some rows; elsewhere it reads once, few, many or a size class.

TRBJ2-5 | - | - | TRBV5-1 | CASSLSRVGETQYF | TGCGCCAGCAGCTTGTCCAGGGTCGGGGAGACCCAGTACTTC
TRBJ1-3 | few | - | TRBV10-3 | CAISEGQSGNTIYF | TGTGCCATCAGTGAAGGACAATCTGGAAACACCATATATTTT
TRBJ2-5 | few | TRBD1 | TRBV20-1 | CSAIKGAETQYF | TGCAGTGCTATCAAGGGGGCAGAGACCCAGTACTTC
TRBJ2-7 | few | TRBD2 | TRBV7-2 | CASSLRLAGEQYF | TGTGCCAGCAGCTTAAGACTAGCGGGCGAGCAGTACTTC
TRBJ2-1 | few | - | TRBV5-1 | CASSLGGLAGEQFF | TGCGCCAGCAGCTTGGGCGGCCTAGCCGGTGAGCAGTTCTTC
TRBJ1-6 | - | - | TRBV20-1 | CSAAGWISPLHF | TGCAGTGCCGCAGGGTGGATTTCACCCCTCCACTTT
TRBJ2-2 | few | - | TRBV5-1 | CASSPTTGPGELFF | TGCGCCAGCAGCCCCACGACCGGCCCCGGGGAGCTGTTTTTT
TRBJ1-5 | few | - | TRBV5-1 | CASSLGDQGRSTPQHF | TGCGCCAGCAGCTTGGGGGACCAGGGAAGGAGCACGCCCCAGCATTTT
TRBJ2-1 | - | - | TRBV7-3 | CASSPSPHLSSYNEQFF | TGTGCCAGCAGCCCCAGTCCACACCTCTCCTCCTACAATGAGCAGTTCTTC
TRBJ2-7 | many | TRBD1 | TRBV28 | CASSSRTGTEYF | TGTGCCAGCAGTTCGAGGACAGGAACGGAGTACTTC
TRBJ2-4 | - | - | TRBV19 | CTSSPGFNIQYF | TGTACCAGTAGTCCGGGGTTCAACATTCAGTACTTC
TRBJ2-1 | few | - | TRBV20-1 | CSAKDESSYNEQFF | TGCAGTGCTAAGGATGAGAGTTCCTACAATGAGCAGTTCTTC
TRBJ1-1 | few | - | TRBV6-2/TRBV6-3 | CASRPREQGKRKTEAFF | TGTGCCAGCAGACCCCGTGAACAGGGTAAAAGGAAGACTGAAGCTTTCTTT
TRBJ2-3 | - | - | TRBV28 | CASREPGRTDTQYF | TGTGCCAGCAGAGAGCCGGGCCGCACAGATACGCAGTATTTT
TRBJ2-4 | - | - | TRBV5-1 | CASSSTGFWYF | TGCGCCAGCAGCTCCACAGGGTTTTGGTACTTC
TRBJ1-1 | few | TRBD1 | TRBV7-9 | CASSPQDRGITEAFF | TGTGCCAGCAGCCCCCAGGACAGGGGCATCACTGAAGCTTTCTTT
TRBJ2-1 | many | - | TRBV7-2 | CASSLPTSGRQFF | TGTGCCAGCAGCTTACCCACGTCAGGGCGGCAGTTCTTC
TRBJ2-1 | - | - | TRBV5-1 | CASSPDWSPYNEQFF | TGCGCCAGCAGCCCGGATTGGTCTCCCTACAATGAGCAGTTCTTC
TRBJ2-5 | many | - | TRBV12-3/TRBV12-4 | CASSRTEETQYF | TGTGCCAGCAGTCGGACAGAAGAGACCCAGTACTTC
TRBJ2-1 | few | TRBD2 | TRBV10-3 | CAISDPTSVDNEQFF | TGTGCCATCAGTGACCCGACTAGCGTCGACAATGAGCAGTTCTTC
TRBJ2-2 | many | - | TRBV29-1 | CAIFTGELFF | TGCGCTATTTTCACCGGGGAGCTGTTTTTT
TRBJ2-1 | - | - | TRBV6-2/TRBV6-3 | CASSYFQGSYNEQFF | TGTGCCAGCAGTTACTTCCAGGGCTCCTACAATGAGCAGTTCTTC
TRBJ1-1 | many | - | TRBV5-6 | CASSSDITTEAFF | TGTGCCAGCAGCTCGGACATTACCACTGAAGCTTTCTTT
TRBJ1-2 | - | TRBD1 | TRBV12-3/TRBV12-4 | CASNRDRLLNYGYTF | TGTGCCAGCAATAGGGACAGGCTCTTAAACTATGGCTACACCTTC
TRBJ2-2 | many | - | TRBV4-3 | CASSRGATNTGELFF | TGCGCCAGCAGCCGTGGAGCCACCAACACCGGGGAGCTGTTTTTT
TRBJ2-2 | - | TRBD1 | TRBV4-1 | CASSRQTGPNTGELFF | TGCGCCAGCAGCCGACAGACAGGGCCAAACACCGGGGAGCTGTTTTTT
TRBJ1-4 | many | - | TRBV7-8 | CASSSASRNTTNEKLFF | TGTGCCAGCAGCTCCGCTTCACGGAATACAACTAATGAAAAACTGTTTTTT
TRBJ1-5 | many | - | TRBV15 | CATSRDLRGNQPQHF | TGTGCCACCAGCAGAGATCTGAGGGGGAATCAGCCCCAGCATTTT
TRBJ2-2 | few | - | TRBV7-6 | CASSLVLTTGELFF | TGTGCCAGCAGCTTAGTCTTGACCACCGGGGAGCTGTTTTTT
TRBJ2-2 | - | TRBD2 | TRBV28 | CASSRIAGVTGELFF | TGTGCCAGCAGTCGTATAGCGGGAGTAACCGGGGAGCTGTTTTTT
TRBJ2-5 | few | TRBD2 | TRBV12-3/TRBV12-4 | CASSFDTSGKETQYF | TGTGCCAGCAGTTTCGACACTAGCGGGAAAGAGACCCAGTACTTC
TRBJ2-1 | few | - | TRBV3-1 | CASSLKIKNEQFF | TGTGCCAGCAGCCTTAAGATCAAGAATGAGCAGTTCTTC
TRBJ2-7 | - | - | TRBV27 | CASSYQGSYEQYF | TGTGCCAGCAGTTATCAGGGGTCCTACGAGCAGTACTTC
TRBJ1-2 | few | - | TRBV7-8 | CASSLLEGNYGYTF | TGTGCCAGCAGCTTATTAGAGGGGAACTATGGCTACACCTTC
TRBJ1-2 | - | - | TRBV5-4 | CASSLAARSNYGYTF | TGTGCCAGCAGCTTGGCCGCGAGAAGTAACTATGGCTACACCTTC
TRBJ2-7 | few | TRBD2 | TRBV3-1 | CASSQRGTSGYEQYF | TGTGCCAGCAGCCAGCGGGGGACTAGCGGCTACGAGCAGTACTTC
TRBJ2-3 | - | - | TRBV7-2 | CASSPWGGPLNTQYF | TGTGCCAGCAGCCCATGGGGGGGGCCCCTAAATACGCAGTATTTT
TRBJ2-1 | - | TRBD2 | TRBV3-1 | CASSQIPGLAGLNEQFF | TGTGCCAGCAGCCAGATACCGGGACTAGCGGGTCTCAATGAGCAGTTCTTC
TRBJ2-3 | few | - | TRBV3-1 | CASSHGKSTDTQYF | TGTGCCAGCAGCCACGGTAAAAGCACAGATACGCAGTATTTT
TRBJ2-3 | many | - | TRBV11-2 | CASSFSASGRQRTDTQYF | TGTGCCAGCAGCTTCTCCGCGAGCGGGCGGCAACGCACAGATACGCAGTATTTT
TRBJ2-7 | - | TRBD1 | TRBV6-2/TRBV6-3 | CASKPGQGAYEQYF | TGTGCCAGTAAACCGGGACAGGGGGCCTACGAGCAGTACTTC